The clone carrying this T cell receptor beta chain showed up just a few times. Antigen specificity is unknown. The entry originates in a study of human T cells and chemical hapten exposure. Points from the study as a whole: Expanded TCRs created a significantly greater count of big CDR3 similarity clusters than controls did.

A single record per CDR3 protein comes from TCRdb applying MiXCR to the RACE reads. The sample holds over 75,000 distinct CDR3 sequences, about 8% seen once. Specified time point: patch test 1, 2 weeks after DPC sensitization. Treatment: therapeutic diphenylcyclopropenone sensitization with weekly scalp DPC. Trimming pared 2 bases from V and 0 bases from J, leaving 10 bases between. Per the germline V gene, CDR1 is ENHRY and CDR2 is SYGVKD. This CDR3 spans 16 amino acids. The chain joins TRBV10-3 to TRBJ2-2; D is possibly TRBD1 (6 bases). The TCR originated in a woman aged 25-40 years with alopecia areata. Some clones in this sample may be carry-over from other donors' samples. The specimen comprised whole blood, sampled in connection with sensitization to the hapten diphenylcyclopropenone (DPC). The CDR3 DNA is TGTGCCATCAGTGAGGCGACAGGATCGAACACCGGGGAGCTGTTTTTT. This sequence encodes CAISEATGSNTGELFF.